The present TCR beta chain was sequenced within a study of cytomegalovirus exposure and HLA in healthy donors. Profiled with immunoSEQ multiplex PCR; TCRdb holds only in-frame clones, not every one. The sample comprises some 75,000 clones, approximately 96% of which are singletons, and about 1.3% rests with the top ten. This CDR3 is 12 amino acids long. Per germline, CDR1 MGHRA and CDR2 YSYEKL. V was pared by 4 bases and J by 4 bases, with 8 bases between. The chain is built from TRBV4-1 and TRBJ2-7; possibly TRBD1 for D (5 bases). The sequenced material came from PBMCs. The TCR sequence derives from a woman aged 18 to 35 in good health and CMV-seronegative. Written as DNA, the CDR3 is TGCGCCAGCAGCCCTCAGGGTTACGAGCAGTACTTC. Its protein product is CASSPQGYEQYF.